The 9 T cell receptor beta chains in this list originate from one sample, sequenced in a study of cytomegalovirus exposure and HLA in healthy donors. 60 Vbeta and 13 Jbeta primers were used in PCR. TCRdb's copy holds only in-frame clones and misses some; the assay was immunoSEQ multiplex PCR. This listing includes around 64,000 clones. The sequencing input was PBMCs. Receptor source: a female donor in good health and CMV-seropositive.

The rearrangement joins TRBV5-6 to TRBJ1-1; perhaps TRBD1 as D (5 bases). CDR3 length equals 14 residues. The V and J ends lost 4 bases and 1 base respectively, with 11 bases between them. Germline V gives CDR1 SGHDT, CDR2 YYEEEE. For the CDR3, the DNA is TGTGCCAGCAGCCTCCGGGGGGGGAACACTGAAGCTTTCTTT. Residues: CASSLRGGNTEAFF.

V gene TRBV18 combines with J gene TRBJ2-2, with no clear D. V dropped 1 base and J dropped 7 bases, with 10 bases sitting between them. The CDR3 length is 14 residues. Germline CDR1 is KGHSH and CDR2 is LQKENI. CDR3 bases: TGTGCCAGCTCACCACGGCAGGATGACGGGGAGCTGTTTTTT. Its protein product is CASSPRQDDGELFF.

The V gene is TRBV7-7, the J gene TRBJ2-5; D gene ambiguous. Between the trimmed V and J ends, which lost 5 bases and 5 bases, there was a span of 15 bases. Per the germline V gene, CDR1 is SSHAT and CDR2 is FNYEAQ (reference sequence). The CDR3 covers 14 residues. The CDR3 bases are TGTGCCAGCAGCCCTAGAGAGTTCGGGGAGACCCAGTACTTC. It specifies CASSPREFGETQYF.

This CDR3 reads CASRPPPGTGAGNTIYF. Written as DNA, the CDR3 is TGTGCCAGCAGACCGCCACCCGGGACAGGGGCTGGAAACACCATATATTTT. The J gene is TRBJ1-3, the V gene TRBV28, with 10 bases aligning to TRBD1. This CDR3 is built from 17 residues. Germline V lookup: CDR1 MDHEN, CDR2 SYDVKM. V shed 6 bases, J shed 2 bases, and the junction held 10 bases outside the gene matches.

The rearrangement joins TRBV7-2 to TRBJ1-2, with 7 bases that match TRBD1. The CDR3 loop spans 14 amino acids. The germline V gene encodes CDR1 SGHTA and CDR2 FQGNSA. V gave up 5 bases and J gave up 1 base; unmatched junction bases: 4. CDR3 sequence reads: CASSQGGGNYGYTF. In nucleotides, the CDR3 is TGTGCCAGCAGCCAAGGGGGCGGTAACTATGGCTACACCTTC.

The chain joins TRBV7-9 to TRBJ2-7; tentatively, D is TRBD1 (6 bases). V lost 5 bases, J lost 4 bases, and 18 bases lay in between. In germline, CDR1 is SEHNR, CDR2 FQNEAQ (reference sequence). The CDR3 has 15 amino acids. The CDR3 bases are TGTGCCAGCAGCCCACTCGGGAAAGGGGGTTACGAGCAGTACTTC. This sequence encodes CASSPLGKGGYEQYF.

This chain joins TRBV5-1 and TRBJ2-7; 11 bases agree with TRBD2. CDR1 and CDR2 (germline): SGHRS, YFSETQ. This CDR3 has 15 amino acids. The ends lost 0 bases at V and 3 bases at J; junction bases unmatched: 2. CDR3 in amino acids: CASSLGGTSGYEQYF. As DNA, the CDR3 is TGCGCCAGCAGCTTGGGCGGGACTAGCGGCTACGAGCAGTACTTC.

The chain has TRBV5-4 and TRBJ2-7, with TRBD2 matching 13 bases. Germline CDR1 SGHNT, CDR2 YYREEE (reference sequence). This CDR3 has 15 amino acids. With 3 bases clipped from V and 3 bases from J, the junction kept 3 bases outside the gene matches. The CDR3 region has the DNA TGTGCCAGCAGCTCGGGACTAGCGGGGATCTACGAGCAGTACTTC. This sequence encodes CASSSGLAGIYEQYF.

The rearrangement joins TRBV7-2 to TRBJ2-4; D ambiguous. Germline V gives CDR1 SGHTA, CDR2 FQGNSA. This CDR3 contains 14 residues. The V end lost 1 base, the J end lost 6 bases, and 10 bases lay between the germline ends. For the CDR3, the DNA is TGTGCCAGCAGCTTAGTCCCTCGCGGAAACATTCAGTACTTC. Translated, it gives CASSLVPRGNIQYF.